The 7 T cell receptor beta chains given below trace back to one sample, sequenced in a study of blood T cell repertoires in COVID-19. Clones were sequenced by immunoSEQ multiplex PCR, and TCRdb holds only the in-frame ones, with some missing. The sample consists of about 91,000 clones, about 81% of them appearing once. Sequencing used peripheral blood. These receptors came from a man in his sixties or seventies with acute or convalescent COVID-19.

This chain uses TRBV6-5 with TRBJ1-3; TRBD1 might be the D (5 bases). Germline CDR1 is MNHEY and CDR2 is SVGAGI. Trimming stripped 6 bases from V and 0 bases from J, with 9 bases between. The CDR3 has 14 amino acids. CDR3 loop: CASRITGSGNTIYF. As DNA, the CDR3 is TGTGCCAGCAGGATAACAGGCTCTGGAAACACCATATATTTT.

Here the CDR3 DNA reads TGTGCCAGCAGTTTCTCGGGACAGGGCCTTGGTGAGCAGTTCTTC. Its protein product is CASSFSGQGLGEQFF. The chain links TRBV28 to TRBJ2-1; 9 bases are a match to TRBD1. The junction had 9 bases not matched to a gene; V was cut back by 3 bases and J by 9 bases. The CDR3 runs to 15 residues. Per germline, CDR1 MDHEN and CDR2 SYDVKM.

The chain links TRBV11-2 to TRBJ1-2; 8 nucleotides line up with TRBD1. CDR1 and CDR2 (germline): SGHAT, FQNNGV. The CDR3 runs to 13 residues. V gave up 5 bases and J gave up 5 bases; unmatched junction bases: 4. CDR3 in amino acids: CASSPDRDYGYTF. The DNA of the CDR3 is TGTGCCAGCAGCCCGGACAGGGATTATGGCTACACCTTC.

The genes are TRBV30 and TRBJ1-1; D is ambiguous. The CDR3 extends over 13 amino acids. The germline CDR1 and CDR2 sequences are GTSNPN and SVGIG (reference sequence). The V gene lost 4 bases and the J gene lost 7 bases, with 16 bases spanning the gap. In DNA form, the CDR3 reads TGTGCCTGGAAACCCCTAGAGGTCCTTGAAGCTTTCTTT. Encoded protein: CAWKPLEVLEAFF. The variable domain in full, completed from reference TRBV30 and TRBJ1-1, reads SQTIHQWPATLVQPVGSPLSLECTVEGTSNPNLYWYRQAAGRGLQLLFYSVGIGQISSEVPQNLSASRPQDRQFILSSKKLLLSDSGFYLCAWKPLEVLEAFFGQGTRLTVV.

This rearrangement joins TRBV6-2 or TRBV6-3 to TRBJ2-7; D may be TRBD2 (6 bases). Germline CDR1 MNHEY, CDR2 SVGEGT. V lost 0 bases and J 0 bases, leaving 12 bases between the germline ends. The CDR3 is 16 residues long. The CDR3 nucleotides are TGTGCCAGCAGTTACTCTAAATACGGGGGCTCCTACGAGCAGTACTTC. Residues: CASSYSKYGGSYEQYF.

This clone has ten or more counts. The gene calls are TRBV2 and TRBJ1-1, with D possibly being TRBD1 (5 bases). From germline, CDR1 is SNHLY and CDR2 FYNNEI. CDR3 size: 14 residues. V was cut by 6 bases and J by 1 base, with 12 bases left in between. The chain's CDR3 is CASSPGLSNTEAFF. DNA of the CDR3: TGTGCCAGCAGCCCAGGGTTATCGAACACTGAAGCTTTCTTT.

The genes are TRBV7-8 and TRBJ2-5; tentatively, D is TRBD2 (6 bases). The CDR3 totals 13 residues. V was cut by 0 bases and J by 5 bases, with 7 bases left in between. Looked up from germline, CDR1 is SGHVS and CDR2 is FQNEAQ. The CDR3, as DNA: TGTGCCAGCAGCTTAGCTCGGGGGGAGACCCAGTACTTC. It codes for CASSLARGETQYF. Using reference TRBV7-8 and TRBJ2-5 for the parts outside the CDR3, the full variable domain is GAGVSQSPRYKVAKRGQDVALRCDPISGHVSLFWYQQALGQGPEFLTYFQNEAQLDKSGLPSDRFFAERPEGSVSTLKIQRTQQEDSAVYLCASSLARGETQYFGPGTRLLVL.